Below, one TCR beta chain is given with its context. TCRdb keeps only in-frame clones here, not all; method: immunoSEQ multiplex PCR. Of 250,000 to 350,000 clones in the sample, 80% to 90% were seen once. The sample comes from a study of blood T cell repertoires in COVID-19. The sequence derives from a woman aged 30 to 39 who had recovered from COVID-19. The material sequenced was PBMCs or T cells enriched from blood (not recorded which).

CDR3: CASSVTSGGLGTNEQFF. DNA of the CDR3: TGTGCCAGCAGCGTAACTAGCGGGGGCCTAGGAACGAATGAGCAGTTCTTC. The chain carries TRBV9 and TRBJ2-1; 11 bases match TRBD2. The CDR3 contains 17 residues. The junction had 10 bases not matched to a gene; V was cut back by 1 base and J by 7 bases. Germline V CDR1 and CDR2: SGDLS, YYNGEE.